This passage covers 21 T cell receptor beta chains from one sample sequenced in a study of quantifying T cell responses using KT2 cells. Study information: Reverse transcription used primers in the TCR alpha and beta constant regions.

Each cDNA got a UMI-containing oligo ligated at its 3' end. The first PCR ran approximately 4 cycles with an equimolar RC1.1 and RC1.2 beta primer mix. TCRdb reprocessed the UMI-ligation and nested PCR reads via MiXCR and lists one record per CDR3 protein. The sample includes fewer than 50,000 distinct CDR3 sequences, about 15% of them seen just once. Source material: PBMCs spiked with cells of the T cell clone KT2. These receptors originate from a human donor.

This clonotype was seen a few times. The chain recombines TRBV4-2 with TRBJ2-7; D perhaps matches TRBD1 (5 bases). V lost 1 base, J lost 3 bases, and 13 bases lay in between. The CDR3 consists of 15 residues. From germline, CDR1 is LGHNA and CDR2 YNFKEQ. CDR3 in DNA: TGTGCCAGCAGCCAAGCCCAGGGCACCGACTACGAGCAGTACTTC. Its protein is CASSQAQGTDYEQYF.

This clonotype was recorded a few times. The chain's CDR3 is CASSQRLSGTGVTDTQYF. In nucleotides, the CDR3 is TGCGCCAGCAGCCAACGTCTCTCCGGGACAGGGGTTACAGATACGCAGTATTTT. The chain recombines TRBV4-3 with TRBJ2-3; 10 bases are a match to TRBD1. CDR1 is LGHNA, CDR2 YSLEER, per germline. The CDR3 consists of 18 residues. J lost 3 bases, V lost 2 bases, and 11 bases had no gene match.

This sequence joins TRBV7-2 and TRBJ2-2, with 11 nucleotides matching TRBD2. The CDR3 has 15 amino acids. CDR1 and CDR2 from the germline V gene are SGHTA and FQGNSA. V lost 8 bases, J lost 5 bases, and 7 bases stayed unmatched. This CDR3 reads CASPKRLAGTGELFF. The CDR3 coding sequence is TGTGCCAGCCCTAAGAGACTAGCGGGGACCGGGGAGCTGTTTTTT. The variable domain in full, with the rest retrieved from reference TRBV7-2 and TRBJ2-2, is GAGVSQSPSNKVTEKGKDVELRCDPISGHTALYWYRQSLGQGLEFLIYFQGNSAPDKSGLPSDRFSAERTGGSVSTLTIQRTQQEDSAVYLCASPKRLAGTGELFFGEGSRLTVL.

The chain carries TRBV10-3 and TRBJ1-5, with unresolved D. Germline-derived CDR1 and CDR2 are ENHRY and SYGVKD. CDR3 length: 13 residues. V shed 4 bases and J shed 7 bases, with 11 bases lying between them. Here the CDR3 reads CAISGSAEQPQHF. The CDR3 region has the DNA TGTGCCATCAGTGGGTCAGCCGAACAGCCCCAGCATTTT.

This chain uses TRBV7-2 with TRBJ1-6, with unresolved D. Germline V gives CDR1 SGHTA, CDR2 FQGNSA. CDR3 length: 13 residues. The V gene lost 1 base and the J gene lost 10 bases, with 8 bases spanning the gap. The CDR3 sequence: CASSLGVQSPLHF. The CDR3 DNA follows: TGTGCCAGCAGCTTAGGGGTACAGTCACCCCTCCACTTT.

This clonotype was detected only a few times. The V gene is TRBV5-1, the J gene TRBJ2-7; D ambiguous. In germline, CDR1 is SGHRS, CDR2 YFSETQ. V was trimmed by 0 bases and J by 2 bases, leaving 6 bases between them. This CDR3 is 13 amino acids long. The DNA of the CDR3 is TGCGCCAGCAGCTTGGAGTTGACCTACGAGCAGTACTTC. Translating it yields CASSLELTYEQYF.

In this sample, this clonotype turned up many times. The chain couples TRBV11-2 to TRBJ2-5, with TRBD1 as a possible D gene (6 bases). Trimming pared 1 base from V and 3 bases from J, leaving 9 bases between. Germline V gene data show CDR1 as SGHAT and CDR2 as FQNNGV. The CDR3 loop spans 14 amino acids. Written as DNA, the CDR3 is TGTGCCAGCAGCTTAGGGACAGTTAAAGAGACCCAGTACTTC. Its translation: CASSLGTVKETQYF.

This clonotype was counted a few times. The genes are TRBV5-6 and TRBJ2-1; 13 nucleotides match TRBD2. The CDR3 contains 15 residues. Germline V gene data show CDR1 as SGHDT and CDR2 as YYEEEE. J was trimmed by 8 bases and V by 4 bases; bases with no gene match: 6. The CDR3 DNA is TGTGCCAGCAGCATACTAGCGGGAGGGCCGTATGAGCAGTTCTTC. It specifies CASSILAGGPYEQFF.

This chain links TRBV9 with TRBJ2-7; the D gene is possibly TRBD2 (6 bases). V was trimmed by 3 bases and J by 2 bases, leaving 12 bases between them. The CDR3 has 14 amino acids. CDR1 is SGDLS and CDR2 is YYNGEE in the germline V gene. CDR3 DNA: TGTGCCAGCAGCGCGGGGACTTCAGCCTACGAGCAGTACTTC. It yields the protein CASSAGTSAYEQYF.

This clonotype has only a few counts. The V call is TRBV4-1, the J call TRBJ2-5, with TRBD2 matching 10 bases. CDR1 is MGHRA and CDR2 is YSYEKL in the germline V gene. This CDR3 is 16 amino acids long. Unmatched junction bases numbered 6, after V lost 1 base and J lost 4 bases. For the CDR3, the DNA is TGCGCCAGCAGCCAAGCCAGCGGGAGGGCCCCAGAGACCCAGTACTTC. Translated: CASSQASGRAPETQYF.

The chain couples TRBV18 to TRBJ2-1; TRBD2 matches 7 bases. CDR3 length: 16 amino acids. The V gene's germline CDR1 is KGHSH and CDR2 LQKENI. Germline trimming cut 2 bases from V and 7 bases from J; bases unmatched to any gene: 11. CDR3 amino acids: CASSPFSGGARNEQFF. CDR3 DNA: TGTGCCAGCTCACCATTTTCGGGGGGTGCGCGGAATGAGCAGTTCTTC.

There are a few counts of this clonotype. V gene TRBV12-3 or TRBV12-4 combines with J gene TRBJ2-3; perhaps TRBD2 as D (6 bases). Trimming shortened V by 1 base and J by 3 bases, and 14 bases separated the two germline ends. This CDR3 is 16 amino acids long. CDR3 residues: CASSLVSIAETDTQYF. CDR3 DNA sequence: TGTGCCAGCAGTTTAGTATCTATAGCGGAGACAGATACGCAGTATTTT.

In this sample, this clonotype is medium-sized. The rearrangement joins TRBV28 to TRBJ2-7; no firm D call. Per the germline V gene, CDR1 is MDHEN and CDR2 is SYDVKM. The CDR3 length is 12 residues. Trimming shortened V by 4 bases and J by 4 bases, and 8 bases separated the two germline ends. This CDR3 is CASSYEGYEQYF. The CDR3 DNA sequence: TGTGCCAGCAGTTATGAAGGGTACGAGCAGTACTTC.

This chain links TRBV2 with TRBJ1-4; TRBD1 matches 7 bases. V lost 7 bases and J lost 6; bases outside the gene matches: 11. In germline, CDR1 is SNHLY, CDR2 FYNNEI. The CDR3 has 15 amino acids. The CDR3 DNA sequence: TGTGCCAGCAACCCCCTGGGGACAGAGGATGAAAAACTGTTTTTT. The encoded protein is CASNPLGTEDEKLFF.

In this sample, this clonotype turned up a few times. The V call is TRBV2, the J call TRBJ2-7; D gene ambiguous. The V end was cut by 6 bases, the J end by 2 bases, with 5 bases between. CDR1 is SNHLY, CDR2 FYNNEI, per germline. The CDR3 has 11 residues. CDR3 bases: TGTGCCAGCAGGTTAACCTACGAGCAGTACTTC. This sequence encodes CASRLTYEQYF.

The gene calls are TRBV5-1 and TRBJ2-5, with D possibly TRBD1 on 6 matching bases. The length of the CDR3 is 14 residues. CDR1 is SGHRS and CDR2 is YFSETQ in the germline V gene. V was shortened by 2 bases and J by 4 bases, with 12 bases between the two germline ends. In DNA, the CDR3 is TGCGCCAGCAGCTTTTCGACAGGCCGAGAGACCCAGTACTTC. It yields the protein CASSFSTGRETQYF.

This sequence joins TRBV3-1 and TRBJ2-7; TRBD1 agrees at 8 bases. Trimming took 2 bases from V and 4 from J; bases not matched to a gene: 7. CDR1 is LGHDT, CDR2 YNNKEL, per germline (reference sequence). The CDR3 sequence is 15 residues long. CDR3 in amino acids: CASSQFPGQAYEQYF. In DNA form, the CDR3 reads TGTGCCAGCAGCCAATTCCCGGGACAGGCATACGAGCAGTACTTC.

The chain joins TRBV7-2 to TRBJ2-1; perhaps TRBD2 as D (6 bases). Trimming pared 5 bases from V and 5 bases from J, leaving 10 bases between. The germline CDR1 and CDR2 sequences are SGHTA and FQGNSA. The CDR3 is 13 amino acids. The CDR3 nucleotides read TGTGCCAGCAGCCTGACTAGTCACAATGAGCAGTTCTTC. Encoded protein: CASSLTSHNEQFF. The whole variable domain, remainder taken from reference TRBV7-2 and TRBJ2-1, is GAGVSQSPSNKVTEKGKDVELRCDPISGHTALYWYRQSLGQGLEFLIYFQGNSAPDKSGLPSDRFSAERTGGSVSTLTIQRTQQEDSAVYLCASSLTSHNEQFFGPGTRLTVL.

The rearrangement joins TRBV6-1 to TRBJ2-5; a weak D match, TRBD2 (6 bases). With 3 bases removed from V and 0 bases from J, the gap between germline ends came to 11 bases. The germline CDR1 and CDR2 sequences are MNHNS and SASEGT. The CDR3 is 15 residues long. In DNA form, the CDR3 reads TGTGCCAGCAGTGACCGGGGAGGATACCAAGAGACCCAGTACTTC. This codes for CASSDRGGYQETQYF.

This clonotype turned up a few times. The chain combines TRBV2 with TRBJ2-5; D unresolved. V gave up 11 bases and J gave up 0 bases, with 16 bases separating them. The CDR3 consists of 14 residues. In germline, CDR1 is SNHLY, CDR2 FYNNEI. CDR3 region: CASSEREYQETQYF. The CDR3 DNA is TGTGCCTCTAGTGAAAGAGAGTACCAAGAGACCCAGTACTTC. The whole variable domain, filled in from reference TRBV2 and TRBJ2-5, reads EPEVTQTPSHQVTQMGQEVILRCVPISNHLYFYWYRQILGQKVEFLVSFYNNEISEKSEIFDDQFSVERPDGSNFTLKIRSTKLEDSAMYFCASSEREYQETQYFGPGTRLLVL.

The chain recombines TRBV7-9 with TRBJ2-2, with D possibly TRBD1 on 5 matching bases. Germline CDR1 reads SEHNR; CDR2 reads FQNEAQ (reference sequence). The CDR3 contains 16 residues. Trimming removed 3 bases at V and 1 base at J, with 12 bases between. CDR3 residues: CASSFLREVNTGELFF. The CDR3 bases are TGTGCCAGCAGCTTCCTCAGGGAAGTGAACACCGGGGAGCTGTTTTTT.